The text below deals with one T cell receptor (beta chain). The data are from a study of OX40 agonist ivuxolimab in advanced cancers. Trimming shortened V by 2 bases and J by 3 bases, and 11 bases separated the two germline ends. This CDR3 has 15 residues. CDR1 is LGHNA and CDR2 is YSLEER in the germline V gene. Libraries were prepared by immunoSEQ multiplex PCR; TCRdb keeps only in-frame clonotypes and omits some of them. Among around 70,000 clones, around 82% were seen once, and the ten largest hold 6.5% to 8.5%. The sample was CD4+ or CD8+ T cells sorted from blood, taken in a trial of the OX40 agonist ivuxolimab. The chain has TRBV4-3 and TRBJ2-1, with unresolved D. This sequence was found in an adult with an advanced solid tumor such as melanoma, head and neck, liver or kidney cancer. The CDR3 protein is CASSQRHDRYNEQFF. In nucleotides, the CDR3 is TGCGCCAGCAGCCAAAGACATGATCGCTACAATGAGCAGTTCTTC.